The rows below give T cell receptor beta chains drawn from one sample of a study of T cell responses to AZD1222 COVID-19 vaccine. Libraries were prepared by immunoSEQ multiplex PCR; TCRdb keeps only in-frame clonotypes and omits some of them. The sample carries 80,000 to 90,000 clones, 92% recorded once. Source: peripheral blood, taken on day 0 of AZD1222 vaccination. The source of these receptors is an adult in good health. Both conserved end residues are part of each CDR3. Fields, in order: clone size, V gene, D gene, J gene, CDR3 DNA, CDR3 protein. A D gene is named only where the DNA matches it firmly. Expanded clones are given a class, and other clones once, few, many or no size at all.

size: NA; V: TRBV12-3/TRBV12-4; D: NA; J: TRBJ2-7; DNA: TGTGCCAGCAGTTCCCCCCCCACCGAGCAGTACTTC; CDR3: CASSSPPTEQYF
size: NA; V: TRBV29-1; D: NA; J: TRBJ2-7; DNA: TGCAGCGTTGAGGCTGGGGGGCTCATACCCTACGAGCAGTACTTC; CDR3: CSVEAGGLIPYEQYF
size: NA; V: TRBV4-1; D: TRBD1; J: TRBJ1-3; DNA: TGCGCCAGCAGCCCCAGGGGGCAAGTTGGAAACACCATATATTTT; CDR3: CASSPRGQVGNTIYF
size: NA; V: TRBV27; D: TRBD1; J: TRBJ2-2; DNA: TGTGCCAGCAGTGCCCGGGACAGGGTCCTCCTGTCCAGGACCGGGGAGCTGTTTTTT; CDR3: CASSARDRVLLSRTGELFF
size: NA; V: TRBV5-1; D: NA; J: TRBJ1-1; DNA: TGCGCCAGCAGCTCCCACGGAGGGCAGTTCTCCACTGAAGCTTTCTTT; CDR3: CASSSHGGQFSTEAFF
size: NA; V: TRBV12-5; D: TRBD1; J: TRBJ2-1; DNA: TGTGCTAGTGGTAGCGGACAGGGGATGGGCGATGAGCAGTTCTTC; CDR3: CASGSGQGMGDEQFF
size: once; V: TRBV7-3; D: TRBD2; J: TRBJ2-1; DNA: TGTGCCAGCAGCCATAGCGGGAGTCCTGGCAATGAGCAGTTCTTC; CDR3: CASSHSGSPGNEQFF
size: NA; V: TRBV9; D: TRBD1; J: TRBJ1-2; DNA: TGTGCCAGCAGCGTAGGAGGGACAGGGGGCAAGGGTGGCTACACCTTC; CDR3: CASSVGGTGGKGGYTF
size: NA; V: TRBV4-1; D: NA; J: TRBJ2-6; DNA: TGCGCCAGCAGCCAATGGGGAACTGGGGCCAACGTCCTGACTTTC; CDR3: CASSQWGTGANVLTF
size: NA; V: TRBV19; D: NA; J: TRBJ1-1; DNA: TGTGCCAGTAGTATGGGACTTATGAACACTGAAGCTTTCTTT; CDR3: CASSMGLMNTEAFF
size: NA; V: TRBV19; D: NA; J: TRBJ2-1; DNA: TGTGCCAGTTCTCTTAGCGGTTACAATGAGCAGTTCTTC; CDR3: CASSLSGYNEQFF
size: NA; V: TRBV7-2; D: TRBD2; J: TRBJ2-2; DNA: TGTGCCAGCAGCAACACCGGGGCGGGAGGGTTGAGCGGGGAGCTGTTTTTT; CDR3: CASSNTGAGGLSGELFF
size: NA; V: TRBV28; D: TRBD2; J: TRBJ2-3; DNA: TGTGCCAGCAGTGGGACTAGGGGCACAGATACGCAGTATTTT; CDR3: CASSGTRGTDTQYF
size: NA; V: TRBV4-2; D: TRBD1; J: TRBJ2-2; DNA: TGTGCCAGCAGCCAGCGAGGGGGCGCGGACACCGGGGAGCTGTTTTTT; CDR3: CASSQRGGADTGELFF
size: NA; V: TRBV7-6; D: NA; J: TRBJ1-1; DNA: TGTGCCAGCAGCCGGGCAGGGCGGACGAACACTGAAGCTTTCTTT; CDR3: CASSRAGRTNTEAFF
size: NA; V: TRBV28; D: TRBD1; J: TRBJ1-5; DNA: TGTGCCAGCAGTTTCGACAGGGGGCGCGATCAGCCCCAGCATTTT; CDR3: CASSFDRGRDQPQHF